This T cell receptor (beta chain) was sequenced in a study of PD-L1 blockade in urothelial cancer. The CDR3 spans 16 residues. The J segment lost 4 bases and the V segment lost 5 bases, leaving 7 bases of the junction unmatched. Germline V gene data show CDR1 as LNHDA and CDR2 as SQIVND (reference sequence). Synthetic analogs of TCR templates were spiked into every PCR. Sequenced by immunoSEQ multiplex PCR; TCRdb stores in-frame clones only, minus some. The sample records some 25,000 clones, roughly 84% being singletons. Patients in the study were battling locally advanced or metastatic urothelial carcinoma.

This rearrangement joins TRBV19 to TRBJ1-3; 11 bases agree with TRBD1. This receptor was identified in a man aged 65 to 79 with urothelial cancer. The specimen comprised PBMCs, sampled around atezolizumab (anti-PD-L1) treatment. CDR3: CASSHRTGGSGNTIYF. CDR3 in DNA: TGTGCCAGTAGTCACCGGACAGGGGGCAGCGGAAACACCATATATTTT.